The present TCR beta chain was sequenced within a study of shared clonotypes between healthy human individuals. The CDR3 has 12 residues. Germline V gene sequence: CDR1 KGHSH, CDR2 LQKENI. Between the trimmed V and J ends, which lost 5 bases and 2 bases, there was a span of 7 bases. This clone appeared a single time. Deep was the level used in running the assay. Genomic DNA belonging to each subset was distributed in equal measure over several immunoSEQ plates. The data were produced by immunoSEQ multiplex PCR, yet TCRdb's version contains in-frame clones alone and is incomplete. The data contain 450,000 to 650,000 clones, around 80% of them singletons.

The sequence came from a woman between 40 and 50 years old in good health. Some clones in this sample may be carry-over from other donors' samples. The sequenced sample was PBMCs. The chain has TRBV18 and TRBJ2-7; no definite D call. CDR3: CASSTTTYEQYF. CDR3 bases: TGTGCCAGCTCAACTACAACCTACGAGCAGTACTTC.